These T cell receptor beta chains were read from a single sample in a study of blood T cell repertoires in COVID-19. Clones were read by immunoSEQ multiplex PCR, and TCRdb kept only the in-frame ones, dropping some. The data show tens of thousands of clones, 85% seen once. Sequencing was carried out using peripheral blood. The source is a man at least 80 years old with acute or convalescent COVID-19. CDR3s include the opening cysteine and the closing phenylalanine or tryptophan. Each record gives: V gene, D gene, CDR3 length, clone size, J gene, CDR3 DNA, CDR3 protein. A D gene is named only where the DNA matches it firmly. Not all rows give a size; the values are once, few, many and, for expanded clones, a class.

v_gene: TRBV9
d_gene: NA
len: 13
abundance: NA
j_gene: TRBJ1-2
CDR3nt: TGTGCCAGCAGCGTAGCGGACAGCTATGGCTACACCTTC
CDR3aa: CASSVADSYGYTF

v_gene: TRBV5-1
d_gene: TRBD2
len: 16
abundance: NA
j_gene: TRBJ2-1
CDR3nt: TGCGCCAGCAGCTTGGGGACTAGCGGGGGCAACAATGAGCAGTTCTTC
CDR3aa: CASSLGTSGGNNEQFF

v_gene: TRBV5-4
d_gene: NA
len: 16
abundance: once
j_gene: TRBJ1-5
CDR3nt: TGTGCCAGCAGCTTGTCGGGCGACAGTTCAACTCAGCCCCAGCATTTT
CDR3aa: CASSLSGDSSTQPQHF

v_gene: TRBV18
d_gene: TRBD1
len: 14
abundance: NA
j_gene: TRBJ2-5
CDR3nt: TGTGCCAGCTCACCGACAGGGCGGGCGGAGACCCAGTACTTC
CDR3aa: CASSPTGRAETQYF

v_gene: TRBV6-1
d_gene: NA
len: 14
abundance: NA
j_gene: TRBJ2-4
CDR3nt: TGTGCCAGCAGTGAAGCCCCCCTGGGAGGCATTCAGTACTTC
CDR3aa: CASSEAPLGGIQYF

v_gene: TRBV29-1
d_gene: TRBD2
len: 14
abundance: NA
j_gene: TRBJ2-1
CDR3nt: TGCAGCGTTGTTGGCCGGGAGGTTAACAATGAGCAGTTCTTC
CDR3aa: CSVVGREVNNEQFF

v_gene: TRBV7-3
d_gene: NA
len: 15
abundance: few
j_gene: TRBJ2-7
CDR3nt: TGTGCCAGCAGCTACACCGCGGCCAGCTCCTACGAGCAGTACTTC
CDR3aa: CASSYTAASSYEQYF

v_gene: TRBV5-6
d_gene: NA
len: 15
abundance: NA
j_gene: TRBJ1-1
CDR3nt: TGTGCCAGCAGTCGTGACCAGGGTCGGAACACTGAAGCTTTCTTT
CDR3aa: CASSRDQGRNTEAFF

v_gene: TRBV10-1
d_gene: TRBD1
len: 13
abundance: NA
j_gene: TRBJ1-1
CDR3nt: TGCGCCAGCAGCGGACAGGTGAACACTGAAGCTTTCTTT
CDR3aa: CASSGQVNTEAFF

v_gene: TRBV19
d_gene: NA
len: 15
abundance: NA
j_gene: TRBJ2-1
CDR3nt: TGTGCCAGTAGTATTCTAGGGGGGGTACACAATGAGCAGTTCTTC
CDR3aa: CASSILGGVHNEQFF

v_gene: TRBV6-5
d_gene: NA
len: 12
abundance: NA
j_gene: TRBJ2-7
CDR3nt: TGTGCCAGCACAGGGGCGCGGCGGGAGCAGTACTTC
CDR3aa: CASTGARREQYF

v_gene: TRBV7-9
d_gene: NA
len: 17
abundance: NA
j_gene: TRBJ1-1
CDR3nt: TGTGCCAGCAGCTTAGTCACTTTCGCAGAAAGAACAGCTGAAGCTTTCTTT
CDR3aa: CASSLVTFAERTAEAFF

v_gene: TRBV7-3
d_gene: TRBD2
len: 17
abundance: NA
j_gene: TRBJ2-3
CDR3nt: TGTGCCAGCAGCTTATTTAGAGCGGGAGGCGACACAGATACGCAGTATTTT
CDR3aa: CASSLFRAGGDTDTQYF

v_gene: TRBV5-5
d_gene: NA
len: 14
abundance: NA
j_gene: TRBJ2-1
CDR3nt: TGTGCCAGCAGTCTTTCGACAGCATCCAATGAGCAGTTCTTC
CDR3aa: CASSLSTASNEQFF

v_gene: TRBV5-1
d_gene: TRBD2
len: 16
abundance: NA
j_gene: TRBJ2-1
CDR3nt: TGCGCCAGCAGCTTGTCTAGGACTAGCGGGAGTGGTGAGCAGTTCTTC
CDR3aa: CASSLSRTSGSGEQFF

v_gene: TRBV18
d_gene: TRBD1
len: 15
abundance: NA
j_gene: TRBJ2-4
CDR3nt: TGTGCCAGCTCACCCACAGGGGGTTCCGTAAACATTCAGTACTTC
CDR3aa: CASSPTGGSVNIQYF

v_gene: TRBV6-6
d_gene: NA
len: 13
abundance: few
j_gene: TRBJ1-1
CDR3nt: TGTGCCAGCAGTTACGCCCCGGACAGTGAAGCTTTCTTT
CDR3aa: CASSYAPDSEAFF

v_gene: TRBV9
d_gene: TRBD2
len: 15
abundance: NA
j_gene: TRBJ2-1
CDR3nt: TGTGCCAGCAGCGTAGCTGCTAGCGGACACAATGAGCAGTTCTTC
CDR3aa: CASSVAASGHNEQFF

v_gene: TRBV5-1
d_gene: TRBD1
len: 14
abundance: NA
j_gene: TRBJ2-7
CDR3nt: TGCGCCAGCAGTATGGGACAGGGAGTATACGAGCAGTACTTC
CDR3aa: CASSMGQGVYEQYF

v_gene: TRBV7-9
d_gene: NA
len: 15
abundance: NA
j_gene: TRBJ2-2
CDR3nt: TGTGCCGCCGGGCTAGGGGCGTCGAACACCGGGGAGCTGTTTTTT
CDR3aa: CAAGLGASNTGELFF

v_gene: TRBV27
d_gene: TRBD1
len: 13
abundance: NA
j_gene: TRBJ1-2
CDR3nt: TGTGCCAGCAGTCCTTCGGGACAGTATGGCTACACCTTC
CDR3aa: CASSPSGQYGYTF

v_gene: TRBV6-2/TRBV6-3
d_gene: TRBD1
len: 17
abundance: once
j_gene: TRBJ1-2
CDR3nt: TGTGCCAGCAGTTACTTCTGGGGCTTGACAGGGTCCGGTGGCTACACCTTC
CDR3aa: CASSYFWGLTGSGGYTF

v_gene: TRBV7-7
d_gene: TRBD1
len: 14
abundance: NA
j_gene: TRBJ2-7
CDR3nt: TGTGCTAGCAGTCCCGGACAGGGAACCTACGAGCAGTACTTC
CDR3aa: CASSPGQGTYEQYF

v_gene: TRBV19
d_gene: NA
len: 13
abundance: NA
j_gene: TRBJ2-7
CDR3nt: TGTGCCAGTAGTTCTGACTTCTCCTACGAGCAGTACTTC
CDR3aa: CASSSDFSYEQYF

v_gene: TRBV10-1
d_gene: NA
len: 13
abundance: NA
j_gene: TRBJ1-1
CDR3nt: TGCGCCAGCAGAGAGGACATGAACACTGAAGCTTTCTTT
CDR3aa: CASREDMNTEAFF

v_gene: TRBV5-1
d_gene: TRBD1
len: 15
abundance: NA
j_gene: TRBJ2-7
CDR3nt: TGCGCCAGCAGATATGTTGGGACAGGGGCTTACGAGCAGTACTTC
CDR3aa: CASRYVGTGAYEQYF

v_gene: TRBV5-1
d_gene: NA
len: 12
abundance: NA
j_gene: TRBJ1-6
CDR3nt: TGCGCCAGCACCGAACTGAATTCACCCCTCCACTTT
CDR3aa: CASTELNSPLHF

v_gene: TRBV19
d_gene: TRBD2
len: 13
abundance: once
j_gene: TRBJ2-7
CDR3nt: TGTGCCAGCAGCCCTTGGGGGGGATACGAGCAGTACTTC
CDR3aa: CASSPWGGYEQYF

v_gene: TRBV19
d_gene: NA
len: 15
abundance: NA
j_gene: TRBJ2-7
CDR3nt: TGTGCCAGTAGTATAGCAACAGGCCTACTTCATGAGCAGTACTTC
CDR3aa: CASSIATGLLHEQYF

v_gene: TRBV29-1
d_gene: TRBD2
len: 15
abundance: NA
j_gene: TRBJ2-2
CDR3nt: TGCAGCGTTGTACTAGCGGGAGGGAGGCACGGGGAGCTGTTTTTT
CDR3aa: CSVVLAGGRHGELFF

v_gene: TRBV7-2
d_gene: NA
len: 13
abundance: NA
j_gene: TRBJ1-1
CDR3nt: TGTGCCAGCAGCTCGGACATGAACACTGAAGCTTTCTTT
CDR3aa: CASSSDMNTEAFF